The T cell receptor (beta chain) under discussion was sequenced for a study of blood T cell repertoires in COVID-19. Study in general: Spain, Italy and the United States supplied samples that represented acute and convalescent COVID-19. Nucleic acid was either cDNA or gDNA, and it came from T cells, B-cell-depleted T cells, or PBMCs.

Per the original methods: Quantification of nucleated cells was approximated via reference gene primer amplification. The method was immunoSEQ multiplex PCR; TCRdb's version includes in-frame clones alone and lacks a portion of them. V and J calls and clone size are copied from that table; D and trimming were computed from the DNA. The profile covers some 170,000 clones, with approximately 80% appearing a single time and 4.5% to 7.5% taken by the ten largest. V gave up 6 bases and J gave up 4 bases; unmatched junction bases: 14. This CDR3 is built from 17 residues. Germline V lookup: CDR1 KGHDR, CDR2 SFDVKD. This clone showed up just a few times.

This receptor was obtained from a man aged 40-49 years who had recovered from COVID-19. The sequenced sample was PBMCs or T cells enriched from blood (not recorded which). The chain is built from TRBV24-1 and TRBJ2-3; 8 nucleotides match TRBD1. The CDR3 sequence is CATSPDRVGLVPDTQYF. CDR3 in DNA: TGTGCCACCAGTCCGGACAGGGTAGGATTGGTGCCAGATACGCAGTATTTT.